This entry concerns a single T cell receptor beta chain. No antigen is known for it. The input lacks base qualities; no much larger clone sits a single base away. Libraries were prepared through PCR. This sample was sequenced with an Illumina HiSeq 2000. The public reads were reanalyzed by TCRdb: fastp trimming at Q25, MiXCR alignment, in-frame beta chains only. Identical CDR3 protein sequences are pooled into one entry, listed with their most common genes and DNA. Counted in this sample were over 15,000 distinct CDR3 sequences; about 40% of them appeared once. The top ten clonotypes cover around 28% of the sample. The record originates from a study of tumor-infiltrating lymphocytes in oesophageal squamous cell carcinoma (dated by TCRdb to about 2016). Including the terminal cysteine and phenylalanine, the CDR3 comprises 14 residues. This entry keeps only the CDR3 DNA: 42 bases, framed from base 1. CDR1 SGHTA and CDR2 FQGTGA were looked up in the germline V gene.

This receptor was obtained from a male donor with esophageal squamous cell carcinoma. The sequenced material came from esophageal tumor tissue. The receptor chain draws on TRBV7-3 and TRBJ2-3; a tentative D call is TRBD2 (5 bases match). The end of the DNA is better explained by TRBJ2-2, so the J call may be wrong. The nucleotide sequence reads TGTGCCAGCAGCTTAGTACTAGACACCGGGGAGCTGTTTTTT. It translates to CASSLVLDTGELFF.